Sequencing of this TCR beta chain was carried out in a study of T cells in Graves' hyperthyroidism and ophthalmopathy. Study-wide results and caveats: Separation of ophthalmopathy from stable hyperthyroidism was achieved by a 13 V-J model. Most clonotypes expanded in thyroid above 0.001 were likewise present in blood.

Researchers took RNA transcripts and amplified the TCR beta CDR3 regions from them. First-round RT-PCR with HTBI primers amplified the TCR CDR3 region. TCRdb used MiXCR to reprocess the multiplex PCR reads, holding one entry per CDR3 protein. Among a few hundred thousand distinct CDR3 sequences listed, 15% were seen once. This clonotype appeared a few times. What it binds is unknown. Trimming took 4 bases from V and 6 from J; bases not matched to a gene: 12. This CDR3 contains 15 residues. The germline V gene encodes CDR1 SGHVS and CDR2 FNYEAQ. Orbital computed tomography and thyroid ultrasound, together with serum TRAb and thyroxine and clinical symptoms, were used for diagnoses.

The sequenced sample consisted of blood. V and J are TRBV7-6 and TRBJ2-7, with TRBD2 identical over 7 bases. The clonotype comes from a woman in her sixties with Graves' ophthalmopathy. The CDR3, as DNA: TGTGCCAGCAGCTCGAGGGAGGGCCTTATGGGCGAGCAGTACTTC. It translates to CASSSREGLMGEQYF.